This T cell receptor beta chain was recovered during a study of T cell repertoires in cytomegalovirus infection. About the research overall: Well-studied HLA-B-restricted epitopes and recently identified HLA-C-restricted epitopes of CMV were both used in the study. Through public TCR beta signatures, both CMV infection and matching HLA type were indicated.

TCRdb reanalysed the reads using MiXCR and keeps one entry per CDR3 protein. The repertoire holds 80,000 to 90,000 distinct CDR3 sequences, with around half as singletons. Findings of the study overall: Of the TCR beta families, the public ones yielded a cumulative frequency that identified carriers of CMV plus the relevant HLA. In two of eight donors, the top clonotype was HLA-C-restricted CMV-specific.

V was trimmed by 6 bases and J by 3 bases, leaving 14 bases between them. The CDR3 consists of 14 residues. Looked up from germline, CDR1 is ENHRY and CDR2 is SYGVKD. A note on this clonotype: What it binds is not known.

This TCR was recovered from a human donor in good health (CMV status not recorded). Some clones in this sample may be carry-over from other donors' samples. The sample was CD8+ T cells from cultured PBMCs, taken from culture after CMV antigen stimulation. The chain links TRBV10-3 to TRBJ2-5; D may be TRBD2 (6 bases). The CDR3 coding sequence is TGTGCCATCAGGGTCAGGGAGGAGGAAGAGACCCAGTACTTC. This sequence encodes CAIRVREEEETQYF.